This entry concerns a single TCR beta chain. What it binds is unknown. A second PCR, run for about 6 to 11 cycles, used a sample-barcoded 5' primer plus a J-beta primer mix. TCRdb used MiXCR to reprocess the 5' RACE reads, holding one entry per CDR3 protein. The sample holds some 920,000 distinct CDR3 sequences, roughly half seen once. The sample, approximately 10 milliliters of peripheral blood, was drawn from each donor. These data are taken from a study of blood T cells in healthy people across ages. Whole-study findings and limits: Without sorted subsets, naive and antigen-experienced compartments could not be conclusively compared.

Germline values: CDR1 DFQATT, CDR2 SNEGSKA (reference sequence). The CDR3 is made up of 11 amino acids. V shed 4 bases and J shed 8 bases, with 11 bases lying between them. The receptor was derived from a woman aged 55-70 years in good health. The chain has TRBV20-1 and TRBJ1-2; D remains ambiguous. Material: blood. CDR3 coding DNA: TGCAGTGCTAACGGGCAACGGGGCTACACCTTC. Residues: CSANGQRGYTF.